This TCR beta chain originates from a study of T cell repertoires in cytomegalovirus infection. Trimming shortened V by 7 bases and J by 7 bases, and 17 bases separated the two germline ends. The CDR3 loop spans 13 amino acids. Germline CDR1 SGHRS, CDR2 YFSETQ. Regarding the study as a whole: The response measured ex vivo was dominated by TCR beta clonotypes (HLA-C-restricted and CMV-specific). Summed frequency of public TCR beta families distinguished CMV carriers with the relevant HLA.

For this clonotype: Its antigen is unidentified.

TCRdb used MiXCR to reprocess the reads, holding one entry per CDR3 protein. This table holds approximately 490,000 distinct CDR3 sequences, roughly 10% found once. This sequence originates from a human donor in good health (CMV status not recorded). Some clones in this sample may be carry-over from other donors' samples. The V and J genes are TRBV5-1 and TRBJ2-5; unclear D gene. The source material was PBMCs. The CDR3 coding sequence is TGCGCCAGCTCCGAGCTATCGGATGTGACCCAGTACTTC. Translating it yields CASSELSDVTQYF.